The entry below describes one T cell receptor (beta chain). The data derive from a study of blood T cell repertoires in COVID-19. J lost 8 bases, V lost 3 bases, and 10 bases had no gene match. This CDR3 spans 15 amino acids. Germline values: CDR1 SGDLS, CDR2 YYNGEE. Per the authors' pipeline: Cell counts per sample came from amplifying reference gene primers. Method: immunoSEQ multiplex PCR; TCRdb's copy keeps in-frame clones and lacks some. From that table come the V and J calls and clone size; the DNA was used to work out D and trimming. The table shows hundreds of thousands of clones, with 75% to 90% occurring only once.

The specimen sequenced was PBMCs or T cells enriched from blood (not recorded which). The receptor was derived from a woman aged 35 to 49 who had recovered from COVID-19. V usage is TRBV9 and J usage is TRBJ2-1; the match to TRBD2 covers 8 bases. The CDR3 loop is CASSAQGLDADEQFF. CDR3 DNA: TGTGCCAGCAGCGCCCAGGGACTAGATGCGGATGAGCAGTTCTTC.